A single sample is the source of the 18 T cell receptor beta chains below, sequenced in a study of identical twins. TCRdb itself ran the 5' RACE reads through MiXCR, one entry per CDR3 protein. The sample has more than 600,000 distinct CDR3 sequences; roughly 20% are singletons. These data were likewise used in another study, on T cells expressing NK-cell markers.

The material sequenced was PBMCs. These receptor sequences come from a woman younger than 30 in good health.

This clonotype was detected a few times. The J gene is TRBJ2-7, the V gene TRBV6-1; 8 bases are shared with TRBD2. CDR1 is MNHNS, CDR2 SASEGT, per germline. The CDR3 has 13 residues. V shed 10 bases, J shed 3 bases, and the junction held 8 bases outside the gene matches. The CDR3 DNA is TGTGCCACCCGAGGGGGGACTAGCTACGAGCAGTACTTC. Translation: CATRGGTSYEQYF.

CDR3 DNA: TGTGCCAGCTCCGACTTGTCAGCGAACACCGGGGAGCTGTTTTTT. This sequence encodes CASSDLSANTGELFF. This chain links TRBV2 with TRBJ2-2; no firm D call. Deletions cut 8 bases from V and 0 bases from J, with 13 bases between. CDR3 size: 15 residues. Germline V lookup: CDR1 SNHLY, CDR2 FYNNEI.

This rearrangement joins TRBV7-2 to TRBJ2-7, with D possibly matching TRBD1 (6 bases). V lost 3 bases and J lost 0, with 12 bases in between. Germline loops: CDR1 SGHTA, CDR2 FQGNSA. CDR3 length: 15 residues. The CDR3 nucleotides read TGTGCCAGCAGCTTTAAGGGACACACCTCCTACGAGCAGTACTTC. Protein product: CASSFKGHTSYEQYF.

This clonotype was seen at least ten times. The CDR3 DNA reads TGCAGTGCTAGTGGGGGTCGGGGGGACACAGATACGCAGTATTTT. Translating gives CSASGGRGDTDTQYF. The chain joins TRBV20-1 to TRBJ2-3, with 7 bases aligning to TRBD2. J was trimmed by 2 bases and V by 3 bases; bases with no gene match: 8. The CDR3 length is 15 residues. In germline, CDR1 is DFQATT, CDR2 SNEGSKA (reference sequence).

This clonotype was found a few times. The rearrangement joins TRBV7-9 to TRBJ1-1, with 8 bases fitting TRBD1. Trimming took 3 bases from V and 0 from J; bases not matched to a gene: 6. This CDR3 has 16 residues. CDR1 SEHNR and CDR2 FQNEAQ come from the germline V gene (reference sequence). CDR3 nucleotides: TGTGCCAGCAGCTTTGAGCAGGGGGCGGTGAACACTGAAGCTTTCTTT. Its protein is CASSFEQGAVNTEAFF. The full variable domain, its missing parts supplied by reference TRBV7-9 and TRBJ1-1, is DTGVSQNPRHKITKRGQNVTFRCDPISEHNRLYWYRQTLGQGPEFLTYFQNEAQLEKSRLLSDRFSAERPKGSFSTLEIQRTEQGDSAMYLCASSFEQGAVNTEAFFGQGTRLTVV.

This clonotype was counted only a few times. This chain connects TRBV7-8 to TRBJ2-7, with TRBD2 matching 8 bases. V shed 0 bases, J shed 2 bases, and the junction held 9 bases outside the gene matches. This CDR3 has 17 amino acids. CDR1 SGHVS and CDR2 FQNEAQ come from the germline V gene. The CDR3 is CASSLAISGRATYEQYF. CDR3 DNA: TGTGCCAGCAGCTTAGCGATCTCCGGGAGGGCAACCTACGAGCAGTACTTC. Combining the CDR3 with reference TRBV7-8 and TRBJ2-7 gives the whole variable domain GAGVSQSPRYKVAKRGQDVALRCDPISGHVSLFWYQQALGQGPEFLTYFQNEAQLDKSGLPSDRFFAERPEGSVSTLKIQRTQQEDSAVYLCASSLAISGRATYEQYFGPGTRLTVT.

This sequence joins TRBV6-5 and TRBJ1-1; weak D call: TRBD1 (6 bases). Looked up from germline, CDR1 is MNHEY and CDR2 is SVGAGI. Trimming left V 0 bases short and J 1 base short, with 12 bases between. The CDR3 runs 16 residues. The CDR3 protein is CASSYSTRTANTEAFF. CDR3 sequence (DNA): TGTGCCAGCAGTTACTCGACGAGGACAGCGAACACTGAAGCTTTCTTT.

The J gene is TRBJ2-7, the V gene TRBV6-1; possibly TRBD1 or TRBD2 for D (6 bases each). Germline assignment: CDR1 MNHNS and CDR2 SASEGT. The CDR3 runs 15 residues. V shed 8 bases and J shed 2 bases, with 19 bases lying between them. The DNA of the CDR3 is TGTGCCAGCGGCCCTACAGGGAGGAAGGCCTACGAGCAGTACTTC. It specifies CASGPTGRKAYEQYF.

This chain uses TRBV5-5 with TRBJ2-2; the match to TRBD1 covers 8 bases. Germline-derived CDR1 and CDR2 are SGHKS and YYEKEE (reference sequence). V shed 2 bases and J 3 bases; nucleotides not matched to a gene: 6. The CDR3 runs to 16 residues. CDR3 sequence (DNA): TGTGCCAGCAGCTTAAGGAGACAGGGGTACACCGGGGAGCTGTTTTTT. Translation gives CASSLRRQGYTGELFF. The whole variable domain, remainder taken from reference TRBV5-5 and TRBJ2-2, is DAGVTQSPTHLIKTRGQQVTLRCSPISGHKSVSWYQQVLGQGPQFIFQYYEKEERGRGNFPDRFSARQFPNYSSELNVNALLLGDSALYLCASSLRRQGYTGELFFGEGSRLTVL.

The chain recombines TRBV3-1 with TRBJ2-5; the D gene is possibly TRBD2 (5 bases). This CDR3 is built from 15 residues. Germline values: CDR1 LGHDT, CDR2 YNNKEL (reference sequence). V dropped 4 bases and J dropped 4 bases, with 16 bases sitting between them. Here the CDR3 DNA reads TGTGCCAGCAGCCTCCCACACAGAGGGAGAGAGACCCAGTACTTC. The encoded protein is CASSLPHRGRETQYF.

The chain uses TRBV20-1 and TRBJ2-1; D is ambiguous. There are 13 residues in the CDR3. Germline V gene data show CDR1 as DFQATT and CDR2 as SNEGSKA (reference sequence). V was cut by 0 bases and J by 3 bases, with 6 bases left in between. The CDR3 coding sequence is TGCAGTGCTAGAGATCACATCTACAATGAGCAGTTCTTC. Protein product: CSARDHIYNEQFF.

The chain has TRBV9 and TRBJ2-3; 10 bases are a match to TRBD2. V dropped 7 bases and J dropped 4; count of bases not matched to a gene: 12. Germline CDR1 reads SGDLS; CDR2 reads YYNGEE. The CDR3 totals 16 residues. The CDR3, as DNA: TGTGCCAGCCGACCTTCTAGCGGGAGTTTCCCAGATACGCAGTATTTT. Translation gives CASRPSSGSFPDTQYF.

Many counts were recorded for this clonotype. The genes are TRBV3-1 and TRBJ2-2, with D hard to call. Germline CDR1 LGHDT, CDR2 YNNKEL (reference sequence). Trimming removed 5 bases at V and 2 bases at J, with 6 bases between. The CDR3 has 13 residues. The CDR3, as DNA: TGTGCCAGCAGCGCCAGCAACACCGGGGAGCTGTTTTTT. Translated, it gives CASSASNTGELFF. The complete variable domain, with remaining parts taken from reference TRBV3-1 and TRBJ2-2, reads DTAVSQTPKYLVTQMGNDKSIKCEQNLGHDTMYWYKQDSKKFLKIMFSYNNKELIINETVPNRFSPKSPDKAHLNLHINSLELGDSAVYFCASSASNTGELFFGEGSRLTVL.

This clonotype was counted between two and nine times. The chain is built from TRBV12-3 or TRBV12-4 and TRBJ2-7, with D tentatively TRBD2 (5 bases). The CDR3 extends over 14 amino acids. V dropped 7 bases and J dropped 4 bases, with 17 bases sitting between them. Here the CDR3 DNA reads TGTGCCAGCACCGGACCGGGATTATCTTACGAGCAGTACTTC. Protein: CASTGPGLSYEQYF.

This sequence joins TRBV7-9 and TRBJ2-2; D unresolved. CDR1 and CDR2 (germline): SEHNR, FQNEAQ (reference sequence). Trimming pared 2 bases from V and 2 bases from J, leaving 15 bases between. CDR3 length: 17 residues. CDR3 sequence: CASSLRSGRNNTGELFF. CDR3 coding DNA: TGTGCCAGCAGCTTACGGTCAGGAAGGAACAACACCGGGGAGCTGTTTTTT.

This clonotype was counted ten times or more. V and J are TRBV11-3 and TRBJ1-2, with D uncertain. The CDR3 length is 15 residues. Trimming took off 5 bases at V and 4 bases at J, with 17 bases between the two ends. The germline V gene encodes CDR1 SGHNT and CDR2 YENEEA. The CDR3 region is CASSPGSAVLYGYTF. DNA for the CDR3: TGTGCCAGCAGCCCGGGTTCGGCAGTGCTCTATGGCTACACCTTC.

This clonotype was recorded at least ten times. The chain combines TRBV12-3 or TRBV12-4 with TRBJ2-1; the D gene is possibly TRBD1 (6 bases). The ends were cut back, 2 bases at V and 9 bases at J, with 14 bases in the middle. CDR3 size: 14 residues. CDR3 DNA sequence: TGTGCCAGCAGTTTATCACAGGGAAGTACTGAGCAGTTCTTC. Protein: CASSLSQGSTEQFF.

This clonotype was found a few times. This chain connects TRBV6-2 or TRBV6-3 to TRBJ2-7; TRBD2 agrees at 14 bases. This CDR3 has 20 amino acids. V lost 2 bases, J lost 2 bases, and 14 bases stayed unmatched. CDR1 MNHEY and CDR2 SVGEGT come from the germline V gene. CDR3: CASSYPLSGTSGRGAYEQYF. The CDR3 DNA reads as TGTGCCAGCAGTTACCCCCTTTCCGGGACTAGCGGGAGAGGGGCCTACGAGCAGTACTTC.